The subject of this entry is one T cell receptor (beta chain). This record belongs to a study of control samples from healthy donors and cancer patients. Germline CDR1 MDHEN, CDR2 SYDVKM. The CDR3 spans 16 residues. V dropped 2 bases and J dropped 2 bases, with 16 bases sitting between them. TCRdb's table, derived via immunoSEQ multiplex PCR, lists solely in-frame clones and lacks some. The sample holds some 87,000 clones, 90% to 95% seen once. The V and J genes are TRBV28 and TRBJ2-7; D is possibly TRBD2 (5 bases). This receptor was obtained from a young man in good health. The sequencing input was blood. CDR3 loop: CASSLVLGKEAYEQYF. The CDR3 DNA follows: TGTGCCAGCAGTTTAGTTCTCGGGAAGGAGGCCTACGAGCAGTACTTC.